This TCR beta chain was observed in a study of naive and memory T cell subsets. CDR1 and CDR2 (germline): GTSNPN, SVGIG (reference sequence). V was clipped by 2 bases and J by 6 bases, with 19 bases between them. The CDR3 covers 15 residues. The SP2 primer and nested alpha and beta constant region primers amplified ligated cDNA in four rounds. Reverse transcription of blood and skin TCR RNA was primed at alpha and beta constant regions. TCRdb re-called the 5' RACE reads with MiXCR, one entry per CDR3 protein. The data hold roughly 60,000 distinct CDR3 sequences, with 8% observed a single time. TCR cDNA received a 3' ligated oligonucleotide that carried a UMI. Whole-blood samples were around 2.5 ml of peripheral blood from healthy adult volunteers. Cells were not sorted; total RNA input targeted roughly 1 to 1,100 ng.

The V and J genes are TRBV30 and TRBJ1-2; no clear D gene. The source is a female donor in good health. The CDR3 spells CAWSKPSRGRNGYTF. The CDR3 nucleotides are TGTGCCTGGAGTAAACCCTCCCGGGGTAGAAATGGCTACACCTTC.